The 28 T cell receptor beta chains listed next were all sequenced from one sample in a study of cytomegalovirus exposure and HLA in healthy donors. PCR was performed using 60 Vbeta and 13 Jbeta primers. Repertoires were generated with immunoSEQ multiplex PCR, while TCRdb's copy carries only in-frame clones and drops some. The table shows approximately 170,000 clones, with roughly 80% occurring only once. Sequenced input: PBMCs. The receptors were sampled from a male donor in good health and CMV-seronegative.

There are a few counts of this clone. The chain joins TRBV6-5 to TRBJ1-1; D is perhaps TRBD1 (5 bases). The germline V and J ends were trimmed by 7 bases and 1 base, with 10 bases remaining between them. This CDR3 is 13 amino acids long. In germline, CDR1 is MNHEY, CDR2 SVGAGI. CDR3 nucleotides: TGTGCCAGCAACCTCGGACAGAACACTGAAGCTTTCTTT. Translation: CASNLGQNTEAFF.

J is TRBJ1-6 and V is TRBV6-1, with D tentatively TRBD1 (6 bases). The V gene lost 3 bases and the J gene lost 10 bases, with 16 bases spanning the gap. Germline V gives CDR1 MNHNS, CDR2 SASEGT. The CDR3 spans 15 residues. The CDR3 bases are TGTGCCAGCAGTGACCTTACAGGGTCCCTCTCACCCCTCCACTTT. Protein sequence: CASSDLTGSLSPLHF.

V is TRBV6-1 and J is TRBJ1-2, with TRBD1 matching over 9 bases. J was trimmed by 1 base and V by 6 bases; bases with no gene match: 6. The CDR3 runs 15 residues. Germline V CDR1 and CDR2: MNHNS, SASEGT. CDR3 in amino acids: CASRVGTGHNYGYTF. CDR3 sequence (DNA): TGTGCCAGCAGAGTCGGGACAGGGCATAACTATGGCTACACCTTC.

This clone was counted a few times. The rearrangement joins TRBV28 to TRBJ1-4; D might be TRBD1 (6 bases). V was shortened by 7 bases and J by 4 bases, with 16 bases between the two germline ends. This CDR3 spans 15 amino acids. Germline CDR1 reads MDHEN; CDR2 reads SYDVKM. CDR3 DNA sequence: TGTGCCAGCACTTCTCAGGGGTATGGTAATGAAAAACTGTTTTTT. This gives the protein CASTSQGYGNEKLFF.

This clone was picked up one time. The CDR3 protein is CASSLQGNNQPQHF. The CDR3 DNA is TGTGCCAGCAGCTTACAGGGAAACAATCAGCCCCAGCATTTT. The chain joins TRBV7-9 to TRBJ1-5; maybe TRBD1 (5 bases). There are 14 residues in the CDR3. Trimming removed 2 bases at V and 3 bases at J, with 8 bases between. Per germline, CDR1 SEHNR and CDR2 FQNEAQ (reference sequence).

This rearrangement joins TRBV7-9 to TRBJ2-3; 16 bases agree with TRBD2. The trim removed 5 bases at V and 4 bases at J, leaving 12 bases unmatched. Germline CDR1 reads SEHNR; CDR2 reads FQNEAQ (reference sequence). This CDR3 is 19 amino acids long. Here the CDR3 DNA reads TGTGCCAGCAGCAAACCCGGGACTAGCGGGGGGGCCCCGCCAGATACGCAGTATTTT. This codes for CASSKPGTSGGAPPDTQYF.

V is TRBV4-3 and J is TRBJ1-2; D unclear. V lost 8 bases, J lost 0 bases, and 10 bases lay in between. CDR1 LGHNA and CDR2 YSLEER come from the germline V gene. The CDR3 loop spans 13 amino acids. The DNA for the CDR3 is TGCGCCAGCTCACGAGGGTCTAACTATGGCTACACCTTC. Its translation is CASSRGSNYGYTF.

The chain uses TRBV5-4 and TRBJ2-2; TRBD1 agrees at 8 bases. There are 15 residues in the CDR3. CDR1 and CDR2 (germline): SGHNT, YYREEE (reference sequence). The ends lost 0 bases at V and 4 bases at J; junction bases unmatched: 2. CDR3 amino acids: CASSLGTGSTGELFF. CDR3 sequence (DNA): TGTGCCAGCAGCTTGGGGACAGGGTCCACCGGGGAGCTGTTTTTT. The variable domain in full, completed from reference TRBV5-4 and TRBJ2-2, reads ETGVTQSPTHLIKTRGQQVTLRCSSQSGHNTVSWYQQALGQGPQFIFQYYREEENGRGNFPPRFSGLQFPNYSSELNVNALELDDSALYLCASSLGTGSTGELFFGEGSRLTVL.

The chain recombines TRBV6-5 with TRBJ1-6; possible D gene TRBD1, 6 bases. Per germline, CDR1 MNHEY and CDR2 SVGAGI. With 2 bases removed from V and 8 bases from J, the gap between germline ends came to 10 bases. The CDR3 spans 14 residues. DNA of the CDR3: TGTGCCAGCAGTTACGTCAGGGGTGATTCACCCCTCCACTTT. It yields the protein CASSYVRGDSPLHF.

J is TRBJ1-1 and V is TRBV6-1; no firm D call. CDR1 is MNHNS and CDR2 is SASEGT in the germline V gene. Trimming removed 4 bases at V and 3 bases at J, with 9 bases between. This CDR3 comprises 13 residues. The CDR3 reads CASSANRDTEAFF. In nucleotides, the CDR3 is TGTGCCAGCAGTGCGAACAGAGACACTGAAGCTTTCTTT.

The chain joins TRBV15 to TRBJ1-1; weak D call: TRBD1 (6 bases). The germline V and J ends were trimmed by 8 bases and 3 bases, with 13 bases remaining between them. The CDR3 sequence is 13 residues long. The V gene's germline CDR1 is LNHNV and CDR2 YYDKDF (reference sequence). Here the CDR3 reads CATSGTPDTEAFF. The CDR3, as DNA: TGTGCCACCTCCGGGACACCGGACACTGAAGCTTTCTTT.

CDR3 bases: TGTGCTAGTGGTTTGAGGAGCAACGACTCTGGAAACACCATATATTTT. It encodes CASGLRSNDSGNTIYF. The chain employs TRBV12-5 and TRBJ1-3; unclear D gene. The length of the CDR3 is 16 residues. Trimming shortened V by 2 bases and J by 0 bases, and 11 bases separated the two germline ends. Germline values: CDR1 LGHNT, CDR2 FRNRAP. The variable domain in full, with the rest retrieved from reference TRBV12-5 and TRBJ1-3, is DARVTQTPRHKVTEMGQEVTMRCQPILGHNTVFWYRQTMMQGLELLAYFRNRAPLDDSGMPKDRFSAEMPDATLATLKIQPSEPRDSAVYFCASGLRSNDSGNTIYFGEGSWLTVV.

This sequence joins TRBV27 and TRBJ1-4, with D unclear. The CDR3 loop spans 14 amino acids. Per germline, CDR1 MNHEY and CDR2 SMNVEV (reference sequence). V was trimmed by 4 bases and J by 7 bases, leaving 13 bases between them. In nucleotides, the CDR3 is TGTGCCAGCAGTTCCGCAGGCCTAAGTGAAAAACTGTTTTTT. Its protein is CASSSAGLSEKLFF.

The chain uses TRBV9 and TRBJ1-1, with D possibly TRBD1 on 6 matching bases. Germline CDR1 reads SGDLS; CDR2 reads YYNGEE. The CDR3 consists of 13 residues. V was pared by 7 bases and J by 0 bases, with 10 bases between. CDR3 amino acids: CASGTPMNTEAFF. In DNA form, the CDR3 reads TGTGCCAGCGGGACACCTATGAACACTGAAGCTTTCTTT.

The rearrangement joins TRBV6-5 to TRBJ1-6; 7 bases are a match to TRBD1. V shed 5 bases, J shed 14 bases, and the junction held 15 bases outside the gene matches. The CDR3 is 15 amino acids. The germline CDR1 and CDR2 sequences are MNHEY and SVGAGI. Here the CDR3 reads CASSTRWDSGISLHF. For the CDR3, the DNA is TGTGCCAGCAGTACCAGGTGGGACAGTGGGATTTCCCTCCACTTT.

The count of this clone is one. The CDR3, as DNA: TGTGCCAGCAGGTTGAATCGGGGGGATACGCAGTATTTT. It codes for CASRLNRGDTQYF. This chain connects TRBV27 to TRBJ2-3, with a possible D match to TRBD2 (6 bases). There are 13 residues in the CDR3. Per germline, CDR1 MNHEY and CDR2 SMNVEV (reference sequence). Trimming removed 6 bases at V and 6 bases at J, with 13 bases between.

CDR3 DNA sequence: TGTGCCAGCAGCTCGACAGGATCGTGGGCTTTCTTT. This sequence encodes CASSSTGSWAFF. The gene calls are TRBV7-9 and TRBJ1-1, with TRBD1 as a possible D gene (6 bases). V gave up 4 bases and J gave up 11 bases, with 14 bases separating them. CDR1 is SEHNR and CDR2 is FQNEAQ in the germline V gene (reference sequence). The CDR3 consists of 12 residues.

The rearrangement links TRBV15 to TRBJ1-1; 8 bases match TRBD1. This CDR3 spans 14 amino acids. V lost 4 bases and J lost 4; bases outside the gene matches: 5. From germline, CDR1 is LNHNV and CDR2 YYDKDF (reference sequence). The chain's CDR3 is CATSTWTGSTEAFF. CDR3 DNA: TGTGCCACCAGCACCTGGACAGGGAGCACTGAAGCTTTCTTT. Based on the CDR3 plus reference TRBV15 and TRBJ1-1, the full variable domain is DAMVIQNPRYQVTQFGKPVTLSCSQTLNHNVMYWYQQKSSQAPKLLFHYYDKDFNNEADTPDNFQSRRPNTSFCFLDIRSPGLGDTAMYLCATSTWTGSTEAFFGQGTRLTVV.

About this clone itself: Its ends do not fully match the called genes, so a read error is possible. The sample contains more than one DNA sequence encoding this CDR3. This chain uses TRBV13 with TRBJ1-4; D not resolved. Per the germline V gene, CDR1 is PRHDT and CDR2 is FYEKMQ (reference sequence). This CDR3 is built from 14 residues. The CDR3, as DNA: TGCGCCAGCAGCTTTGGGAGAACTAATGAAGAACTGTTTTTT. This codes for CASSFGRTNEELFF.

The chain has TRBV6-6 and TRBJ2-7; D is possibly TRBD2 (6 bases). Germline CDR1 MNHNY, CDR2 SVGAGI (reference sequence). V lost 4 bases and J lost 2, with 12 bases in between. This CDR3 has 14 amino acids. As DNA, the CDR3 is TGTGCCAGCAGTTCTTTTGCGGGAACCTACGAGCAGTACTTC. It translates to CASSSFAGTYEQYF.

V and J are TRBV13 and TRBJ2-6; 8 bases match TRBD2. With V trimmed by 2 bases and J by 2 bases, 5 bases remained unmatched. This CDR3 is built from 17 residues. Per germline, CDR1 PRHDT and CDR2 FYEKMQ (reference sequence). CDR3 loop: CASSLLRGGTGANVLTF. CDR3 DNA: TGTGCCAGCAGCTTACTGCGCGGGGGGACTGGGGCCAACGTCCTGACTTTC.

This clone was observed a single time. The chain uses TRBV19 and TRBJ2-7; 9 bases align to TRBD1. Germline V gene lookup returns CDR1 LNHDA and CDR2 SQIVND (reference sequence). Trimming at V came to 3 bases and at J to 2 bases, leaving 2 bases not matched to a gene. The CDR3 runs 14 residues. The CDR3 bases are TGTGCCAGTAGTATGGGACAGGGACCCTACGAGCAGTACTTC. Its translation is CASSMGQGPYEQYF.

The chain uses TRBV7-9 and TRBJ1-1; 8 positions agree with TRBD1. CDR1 is SEHNR and CDR2 is FQNEAQ in the germline V gene (reference sequence). J gave up 4 bases and V 5 bases, and 3 bases lay outside the gene matches. The CDR3 covers 13 residues. The CDR3 nucleotides read TGTGCCAGCAGCCCCACAGGGGGCACTGAAGCTTTCTTT. Protein product: CASSPTGGTEAFF.

This clone was seen a few times. This chain joins TRBV12-5 and TRBJ2-5; TRBD1 matches 10 bases. The ends lost 8 bases at V and 2 bases at J; junction bases unmatched: 11. This CDR3 region has 16 residues. CDR1 and CDR2 (germline): LGHNT, FRNRAP. DNA for the CDR3: TGTGCTAGTAAATCTTCCGGGACAGGGGAACAAGAGACCCAGTACTTC. This gives the protein CASKSSGTGEQETQYF.

The gene calls are TRBV30 and TRBJ2-3; D perhaps matches TRBD2 (6 bases). The CDR3 length is 11 residues. Trimming removed 5 bases at V and 5 bases at J, with 8 bases between. CDR1 and CDR2 from the germline V gene are GTSNPN and SVGIG (reference sequence). Here the CDR3 reads CAWGRKDTQYF. The DNA for the CDR3 is TGTGCCTGGGGGAGGAAAGATACGCAGTATTTT.

This clone occurred a few times. This chain connects TRBV9 to TRBJ1-1, with 8 bases lining up with TRBD1. This CDR3 spans 16 amino acids. CDR1 is SGDLS, CDR2 YYNGEE, per germline. Losses at the gene ends were 0 bases for V and 1 base for J; bases not matched to a gene: 5. The CDR3 nucleotides are TGTGCCAGCAGCGTAGGTATCGGACAGGGGAACACTGAAGCTTTCTTT. Amino acids: CASSVGIGQGNTEAFF. Based on the CDR3 plus reference TRBV9 and TRBJ1-1, the full variable domain is DSGVTQTPKHLITATGQRVTLRCSPRSGDLSVYWYQQSLDQGLQFLIQYYNGEERAKGNILERFSAQQFPDLHSELNLSSLELGDSALYFCASSVGIGQGNTEAFFGQGTRLTVV.

The chain has TRBV6-1 and TRBJ2-7, with 9 bases matching TRBD1. The CDR3 consists of 15 residues. From germline, CDR1 is MNHNS and CDR2 SASEGT. V dropped 6 bases and J dropped 0; count of bases not matched to a gene: 6. The CDR3 spells CASSETGGGSYEQYF. The CDR3, as DNA: TGTGCCAGCAGCGAGACAGGGGGTGGCTCCTACGAGCAGTACTTC.

This clone was seen a few times. V gene TRBV6-6 combines with J gene TRBJ2-7, with a weak D call TRBD1 (6 bases). The germline CDR1 and CDR2 sequences are MNHNY and SVGAGI (reference sequence). Between the trimmed V and J ends, which lost 7 bases and 3 bases, there was a span of 13 bases. The CDR3 is made up of 13 amino acids. The CDR3 DNA follows: TGTGCCAGCAAACCCGCAGGGGTCTACGAGCAGTACTTC. Residues: CASKPAGVYEQYF.